The 16 T cell receptor beta chains below all came from one sample that was sequenced in a study of vaccination and CD4 T cells after COVID-19 (dated by TCRdb to the early 2020s). Their specific antigens are unknown. Libraries were constructed by PCR. Reads for this sample came from an Illumina iSeq 100. At the Johns Hopkins FTIC core, DNA from the cultured CD4+ T cells underwent TCR sequencing with the Oncomine TCR Beta short-read assay. Genomic DNA was extracted from the cultured CD4+ T cells with the QIAamp micro DNA kit. TCRdb reprocessing: public reads trimmed at Q25 with fastp, clones called with MiXCR, in-frame beta chains kept. All rows with the same CDR3 protein become a single entry with the most common DNA and genes. This sample gives some 8,000 distinct CDR3 sequences in total; 30% to 40% of them show up just once. About 13% of the sample belongs to the ten largest clones. The treatment or condition label here, explained by the study, means: approximately 10-day PBMC culture with coronavirus spike peptide pools or control peptides (ViraFEST assay). CD4+ T cells from unexposed donors were collected before the COVID-19 pandemic (2011-2018).

Sequenced sample: CD4+ T cells from blood, cultured in vitro. Every receptor here comes from a human donor in good health.

CDR3 sequence (DNA): TGTGCCAGCAGTTTAGGCGGACAGGGGGAAGTCGAGCAGTACTTC. Protein sequence: CASSLGGQGEVEQYF. This chain joins TRBV28 and TRBJ2-1; 10 positions agree with TRBD1. The J call could be wrong; TRBJ2-7 is a better fit for the DNA end. This CDR3 comprises 15 residues. Per the germline V gene, CDR1 is MDHEN and CDR2 is SYDVKM.

This clonotype was recorded a few times. The chain couples TRBV11-2 to TRBJ2-5; D assignment may be TRBD1 or TRBD2 (6 bases each). Germline CDR1 SGHAT, CDR2 FQNNGV. CDR3 length equals 17 residues. V lost 6 bases, J lost 3 bases, and 23 bases lay in between. The CDR3 here is CASRSYKGGRGEETQYF. For the CDR3, the DNA is TGTGCCAGCAGATCTTACAAGGGGGGCAGGGGTGAAGAGACCCAGTACTTC.

This clonotype appeared a few times. This chain uses TRBV25-1 with TRBJ2-5; 10 bases align to TRBD2. Germline V gene data show CDR1 as MGHDK and CDR2 as SYGVNS. The CDR3 consists of 15 residues. V was clipped by 5 bases and J by 4 bases; unmatched bases: 7. CDR3 DNA sequence: TGTGCCAGCAGTCCCCTAGCGGGAGTTACAGAGACCCAGTACTTC. This encodes CASSPLAGVTETQYF.

This clonotype was picked up a small number of times. V gene TRBV19 combines with J gene TRBJ2-7; D is possibly TRBD2 (5 bases). The CDR3 runs 13 residues. Looked up from germline, CDR1 is LNHDA and CDR2 is SQIVND (reference sequence). V was shortened by 1 base and J by 6 bases, with 10 bases between the two germline ends. The CDR3 region is CASSIALAREQYF. The CDR3 region has the DNA TGTGCCAGTAGTATAGCCCTAGCTCGCGAGCAGTACTTC.

For this clonotype: The junction departs from germline at one end; a sequencing error may be responsible. The J gene is TRBJ1-1, the V gene TRBV7-2, with D tentatively TRBD1 (5 bases). This CDR3 region has 13 residues. Looked up from germline, CDR1 is SGHTA and CDR2 is FQGNSA. CDR3 region: CASSQNRDGEAFF. The CDR3 nucleotides are TGCGCCAGCAGCCAAAACCGGGACGGAGAAGCTTTCTTT.

This chain connects TRBV7-2 to TRBJ1-1; D gene unclear. Per the germline V gene, CDR1 is SGHTA and CDR2 is FQGNSA. Trimming left V 2 bases short and J 1 base short, with 8 bases between. There are 14 residues in the CDR3. The DNA for the CDR3 is TGTGCCAGCAGCTTAAGTCGTGCGAACACTGAAGCTTTCTTT. Encoded protein: CASSLSRANTEAFF.

V is TRBV7-8 and J is TRBJ2-7; D is undetermined. V lost 6 bases and J 2 bases, leaving 17 bases between the germline ends. CDR1 SGHVS and CDR2 FQNEAQ come from the germline V gene. This CDR3 spans 15 amino acids. Here the CDR3 DNA reads TGTGCCAGCAGTTCCCTCAGGCCCAGACCCTACGAGCAGTACTTC. Translated, it gives CASSSLRPRPYEQYF.

The chain is built from TRBV4-3 and TRBJ1-1; unclear D gene. Trimming pared 0 bases from V and 0 bases from J, leaving 14 bases between. Looked up from germline, CDR1 is LGHNA and CDR2 is YSLEER. The CDR3 has 17 residues. CDR3 DNA sequence: TGCGCCAGCAGCCAAGAAATTCCGGCACAAGTGAACACTGAAGCTTTCTTT. This encodes CASSQEIPAQVNTEAFF.

This clonotype was observed a handful of times. This chain uses TRBV2 with TRBJ1-5; D is unclear. The V end lost 3 bases, the J end lost 4 bases, and 7 bases lay between the germline ends. Looked up from germline, CDR1 is SNHLY and CDR2 is FYNNEI. This CDR3 is built from 13 residues. CDR3 bases: TGTGCCAGCAGTGATGGGATTAATCAGCCCCAGCATTTT. This translates into CASSDGINQPQHF. Drawing the rest from reference TRBV2 and TRBJ1-5, the complete variable domain is EPEVTQTPSHQVTQMGQEVILRCVPISNHLYFYWYRQILGQKVEFLVSFYNNEISEKSEIFDDQFSVERPDGSNFTLKIRSTKLEDSAMYFCASSDGINQPQHFGDGTRLSIL.

V and J are TRBV5-1 and TRBJ1-1; no firm D call. CDR1 and CDR2 from the germline V gene are SGHRS and YFSETQ. The V and J ends lost 5 bases and 0 bases respectively, with 8 bases between them. This CDR3 has 13 residues. The CDR3 bases are TGCGCCAGCAGAGAGAGTCTGAACACTGAAGCTTTCTTT. Its translation: CASRESLNTEAFF.

This clonotype was picked up a small number of times. The gene calls are TRBV2 and TRBJ1-2; D may be TRBD1 (6 bases). V lost 10 bases to trimming and J lost 0 bases, with 18 bases between them. The CDR3 has 15 amino acids. Per the germline V gene, CDR1 is SNHLY and CDR2 is FYNNEI. CDR3 DNA sequence: TGTGCCATCCCCCGGGGAGGGGGACCTAACTATGGCTACACCTTC. It yields the protein CAIPRGGGPNYGYTF.

This clonotype was counted only a few times. The chain recombines TRBV20-1 with TRBJ2-7; 10 nucleotides agree with TRBD2. V gave up 4 bases and J gave up 2 bases; unmatched junction bases: 8. The germline V gene encodes CDR1 DFQATT and CDR2 SNEGSKA (reference sequence). The length of the CDR3 is 15 residues. For the CDR3, the DNA is TGCAGTGCTAAACCGACTAGCGGGTCTACCTACGAGCAGTACTTC. Its protein product is CSAKPTSGSTYEQYF.

The rearrangement links TRBV20-1 to TRBJ2-5, with 13 bases fitting TRBD2. This CDR3 region has 20 residues. V was clipped by 3 bases and J by 1 base; unmatched bases: 17. CDR1 and CDR2 (germline): DFQATT, SNEGSKA (reference sequence). The CDR3 loop reads CSASGLGGLAGEGVQETQYF. The CDR3 DNA follows: TGCAGTGCTAGCGGGTTGGGCGGACTAGCGGGAGAGGGCGTCCAAGAGACCCAGTACTTC.

The V and J genes are TRBV20-1 and TRBJ2-7; maybe TRBD1 (6 bases). The germline gives CDR1 DFQATT, CDR2 SNEGSKA (reference sequence). V was pared by 5 bases and J by 3 bases, with 11 bases between. The length of the CDR3 is 12 residues. The CDR3 here is CSAPGVGYEQYF. DNA of the CDR3: TGCAGTGCTCCAGGGGTCGGCTACGAGCAGTACTTC.

This clonotype came up a few times. This chain joins TRBV19 and TRBJ1-5; a possible D gene is TRBD1 (6 bases). Between the trimmed V and J ends, which lost 3 bases and 1 base, there was a span of 10 bases. This CDR3 spans 15 amino acids. Germline values: CDR1 LNHDA, CDR2 SQIVND (reference sequence). The CDR3: CASSMGQGSNQPQHF. The CDR3 DNA reads TGTGCCAGTAGTATGGGGCAGGGGAGCAATCAGCCCCAGCATTTT.

This clonotype was detected only once. The chain links TRBV11-2 to TRBJ2-1; TRBD2 matches 8 bases. Per germline, CDR1 SGHAT and CDR2 FQNNGV. V gave up 5 bases and J gave up 4 bases; unmatched junction bases: 7. CDR3 size: 15 residues. This CDR3 reads CASSALAGKYNEQFF. In DNA form, the CDR3 reads TGTGCCAGCAGCGCGCTAGCGGGCAAATACAATGAGCAGTTCTTC.